This T cell receptor (beta chain) derives from a study of T cells after yellow fever vaccination. General study results and limits: The secondary T-cell response peaked on day 5, not day 15, but was weaker. CD4 and CD8 compartments shared a small share of clonotypes, likely from convergent recombination. The booster saw the reappearance of most primary-vaccination clones (about 95% CD4, 80% to 90% CD8).

TCRdb itself ran the 5' RACE reads through MiXCR, one entry per CDR3 protein. The sample yields approximately 330,000 distinct CDR3 sequences, about 4% seen once. This CDR3 is 18 amino acids long. V gave up 2 bases and J gave up 2 bases; unmatched junction bases: 8. The table lists this clonotype with a few counts. What it binds is not known. This receptor was obtained from a man between 18 and 29 years old who received the YFV17D yellow fever vaccine. The source material was PBMCs, sampled 5 days after the yellow fever booster vaccination. The chain is built from TRBV12-3 or TRBV12-4 and TRBJ2-7; 14 bases map to TRBD2. The CDR3 sequence: CASSLQRTSGGLTYEQYF. In DNA form, the CDR3 reads TGTGCCAGCAGTTTACAGCGGACTAGCGGGGGGCTCACCTACGAGCAGTACTTC.